The TCR beta chain under discussion was sequenced for a study of blood T cells in healthy people across ages. A second PCR of roughly 7 to 11 cycles used a sample-barcoded 5' primer and a J-beta primer mix. One entry per CDR3 protein, called by TCRdb with MiXCR from the 5' RACE reads. The sample yields approximately 800,000 distinct CDR3 sequences, more than 45% seen once. Sequenced: blood. This sequence was found in a young man in good health.

The CDR3 loop reads CASSLEFNEKLFF. The CDR3 DNA sequence: TGTGCCAGCAGCTTAGAATTTAATGAAAAACTGTTTTTT. This chain connects TRBV7-2 to TRBJ1-4; D unclear. CDR3 length: 13 residues. CDR1 is SGHTA, CDR2 FQGNSA, per germline. Trimming took 1 base from V and 4 from J, leaving 4 bases between them. The full variable domain, with the rest looked up from reference TRBV7-2 and TRBJ1-4, is GAGVSQSPSNKVTEKGKDVELRCDPISGHTALYWYRQSLGQGLEFLIYFQGNSAPDKSGLPSDRFSAERTGGSVSTLTIQRTQQEDSAVYLCASSLEFNEKLFFGSGTQLSVL.